This T cell receptor beta chain was sequenced during a study of cytomegalovirus exposure and HLA in healthy donors (dated by TCRdb to the late 2010s). Regarding the research as a whole: An earlier analysis of some 550 of the donors reported roughly 300 Gb of sequence data and 100 million to 140 million unique TCR beta sequences from some 180 million T cells. Donor age, sex, ethnicity and CMV serostatus were compiled alongside the repertoire data. Of the roughly 390 genotyped donors, around 81% fell in the genetic ancestry cluster associated with self-reported Caucasian donors. Using immunosequencing, the study profiled T cell repertoires from some 670 subjects and related those repertoires to cytomegalovirus serostatus. To predict cytomegalovirus infection status, the study brought together high-throughput TCR immunosequencing, statistical association of individual TCRs with disease status, and machine learning. The study aimed to test whether cataloging public T cell receptors could reveal signatures of past pathogen exposure. Rather than drawing on any new phenotypic data, the later analysis identified candidate immune exposures from TCR beta sequences and the way those sequences occurred across donors. In a later genetic analysis, genome-wide SNP genotypes for about 55% of the roughly 700 donors were used, and that subset was treated as a discovery cohort. In addition to the first cohort of approximately 650 subjects, a separate validation cohort of some 120 different subjects was used. An earlier analysis of approximately 500 of the donors applied high-throughput TCR beta sequencing to assess whether each TCR beta V gene segment acted as functional or pseudogenic. Across some 400 genotyped donors of the cohort, an average of about 250,000 unique TCR beta nucleotide sequences per donor were sequenced, and roughly 17% of those sequences were non-productive. In a later analysis, previously published TCR beta repertoires from several hundred donors were re-analyzed and high-resolution HLA genotyping was added so that TCR occurrence patterns could be studied. The number of typed donors differed by locus: about 629-640 for A, B, C, DRB1 and DQB1; 522 for DQA1; 606 for DPA1; and approximately 450 for DPB1. Class I and class II HLA loci were covered by the typing at four-digit resolution. All discovery cohort repertoires had been generated using a single sequencing platform. Roughly 5 DR-DQ haplotypes were handled as single units for association and clustering, since linkage in the cohort was strong. An early release covering roughly 600 HLA-typed donors comprised 300 to 350 gigabases of sequencing data and around 85 million unique TCR sequences. Results the study describes overall, beyond this receptor: It was suggested by the authors that the approach could potentially be generalized to other disease states and immunological phenotypes. The only immune exposure information available for the cohort was CMV serostatus. A later genetic analysis associated a missense DCLRE1C variant with V-gene and J-gene trimming of TCR beta chains, and an independent cohort replicated the association. Because counts were too low, seventeen rarely observed V segments, including chromosome 9 orphons, were left out of the earlier analysis of about 620 of the donors. In a later analysis, the rate of TCR association differed among HLA loci, with DRB1 alleles having the most associated TCRs and HLA-C alleles having the fewest. In vitro tests confirmed that a few of the cytomegalovirus-associated TCR beta chains recognize cytomegalovirus antigens. The cohort was sequenced for TCR beta chains only, and without alpha or paired-chain data the features that could be detected were limited. A further reported finding was that TCR beta sequences accurately predicted the HLA-A and HLA-B alleles for most subjects in the first cohort. Linkage disequilibrium might explain the correlated functional status among segregating V segments, but an unknown experimental factor could not be excluded. Strong co-occurrence of HLA alleles, especially DR and DQ, made assigning TCR associations to individual alleles difficult. In both the original and validation cohorts, the classifier was reported to diagnose cytomegalovirus status with high specificity and sensitivity. A cluster of highly shared sequence variants was judged likely to represent a technical artifact of the sequencing pipeline. Compared with the approximately 710-donor mean, donors in an Asian-associated ancestry cluster had fewer N-insertions in productive TCRs, according to a later genetic analysis. Most TCR sequences were seen in very few donors, while some public TCRs were found in many individuals. Sequencing depth was assumed to be roughly uniform across donors in the presence/absence analyses, though that assumption may not hold. In an earlier analysis of a few hundred of the donors, most TCR beta V segments were observed in productive rearrangements about 87% or about 30% of the time, broadly matching IMGT annotations. The study gave a list of about 160 TCR beta chains associated with cytomegalovirus. At a false discovery rate of 0.05, a later analysis linked 15,000 to 20,000 TCR beta sequences to specific HLA alleles. According to a later analysis, parvovirus B19, influenza, CMV and Epstein-Barr virus appeared linked to several top co-occurrence clusters. Because HLA typing was missing for some donors at each locus, association tests included only the typed subset. The 87-base-pair reads could not distinguish some IMGT-functional V segments, including TRBV6-2 and TRBV6-3, so those segments were excluded. In a later analysis, HLA-associated TCR beta chains showed more clonal expansion and lower generation probabilities than non-associated chains that were equally common. According to a later analysis, most CMV-associated TCR beta chains appeared to be HLA-restricted, and the HLA associations seemed to be driven largely by CMV exposure.

In total, over 600 healthy bone marrow donors made up the cohort. All cohort members were sampled while nominally healthy, although unrecorded immune exposures were likely present. The donor was CMV seronegative and was included in the group of a few hundred seronegative cohort members. A peripheral blood sample was collected from each donor, and TCR beta sequencing was performed on peripheral blood mononuclear cells. Genomic DNA was extracted from the blood cell samples with the Qiagen DNeasy Blood Extraction Kit. The library was prepared using the immunoSEQ multiplex PCR assay. For the multiplex PCR, a mixture combining 60 forward primers for TCR Vbeta segments and 13 reverse primers for TCR Jbeta segments was used. A multiplex PCR assay on genomic DNA amplified the CDR3 region of rearranged TCR beta genes. The Illumina HiSeq System was used to sequence the amplified TCR beta libraries as 87-base-pair reads. The paper's processing steps were these. A later analysis tallied roughly 78 million unique TCR beta chains across the 660 or so repertoires, and some 10 million of those chains were shared by two or more donors. To remove PCR and sequencing errors, raw reads were error-corrected and collapsed into unique sequences using a nearest-neighbor algorithm that merged closely related sequences. Alignment of CDR3 sequences to IMGT reference sequences was used to assign V, D and J gene segments. Each retained sequence needed at least a six-nucleotide match to both a V gene segment and a J gene segment. A rearrangement counted as productive if the CDR3 had no stop codons and remained in frame with V and J, and every other rearrangement counted as non-productive. CDR3 was defined by IMGT convention, running from the second conserved V-encoded cysteine to the conserved J-encoded phenylalanine. The earlier analysis of around 640 of the donors excluded sequences that lacked an unambiguous match to a single V gene segment. An earlier analysis of just under 600 of the donors called V segments functional above 56.7% productive rearrangements and segregating when the between-donor standard deviation exceeded 5%. A statistical classification framework was built to diagnose cytomegalovirus status from the catalog of TCR beta chain sequences. V and J gene assignment, in a later analysis, came from comparing TCR nucleotide sequences with IMGT/GENE-DB human TR gene sequences. Using the TCRdist pipeline, a later analysis assigned CDR3 sequences along with most-parsimonious VDJ recombination scenarios. In a later analysis, every TCR beta chain was defined by the combination of its CDR3 amino acid sequence and its V-gene family, and reads without a unique V-gene family were dropped. In a later analysis, around 600 highly shared, low-generation-probability nucleotide sequences were removed to address suspected cross-contamination and a sequencing artifact. In a later analysis, a clonal expansion index for each public chain was calculated from normalized within-repertoire ranks of inferred template counts. In a later analysis, generation probabilities were computed with a VDJ recombination model fitted to out-of-frame rearrangements, and the resulting probabilities were checked against IGoR. Hypergeometric tests were used in a later analysis to score TCR-TCR, TCR-HLA and TCR-CMV co-occurrence, with a repertoire-size bias correction applied to the TCR pairs. False discovery rates were estimated in a later analysis by permuting HLA or CMV assignments 20 times. In a later analysis, co-occurring TCRs were grouped with DBSCAN, and TCRdist sequence similarity was added when clustering was performed within HLA-allele-positive subsets. Repertoires with fewer than 30,000 or more than 120,000 public chains were left out of co-occurrence clustering, as were a few repertoires with anomalous nucleotide sharing. TCRdb stores this immuneACCESS table with in-frame sequences only. Part of the clones is absent; in the studies checked, under half of the shortfall reflects unresolved V genes, and no reason is known for the rest. That table supplies the V and J calls and clone size; D and trimming were determined from the DNA. The sample data list approximately 130,000 clones, and around 77% of these were observed just once. Approximately 1.8% of the sample lies in the top ten.

With regard to this clone: Its antigen has not been determined. No qualities accompany the bases; no much larger clone lies one base away.

For this chain, trimming is 8 bases at the V end and 1 base at the J end, and the number of junction bases without a gene match is 2. Per the germline V gene, MDHEN is the CDR1 and SYDVKM is the CDR2. From its cysteine to its phenylalanine, the CDR3 spans 14 amino acids. The entry retains the CDR3 DNA only, 42 bases that are in frame from base 1. The sequence derives from a woman in her forties or fifties in good health and CMV-seronegative. The material sequenced was PBMCs. Rearrangement joined TRBV28 to TRBJ2-7; TRBD2 lines up with 13 middle nucleotides. In nucleotide form, the sequence is TGTGCCAGCCGGACTAGCGGGAGTTCCTACGAGCAGTACTTC. Its product reads: CASRTSGSSYEQYF.